The sample holds one count of the clone carrying this TCR beta chain. Its antigen remains unknown. Deletions cut 5 bases from V and 0 bases from J, with 11 bases between. Looked up from germline, CDR1 is SQVTM and CDR2 is ANQGSEA. The length of the CDR3 is 15 residues. Autologous stem cell transplantation was followed by relapse in every patient, and brentuximab vedotin exposure varied. Classification of best responses gave complete response, partial response or progressive disease. The data belong to a study of PD-1 blockade in classical Hodgkin lymphoma. Repertoires were generated with immunoSEQ multiplex PCR, while TCRdb's copy carries only in-frame clones and drops some. The sample consists of 25,000 or so clones, 71% of them appearing once. Findings of the study overall: TCR diversity at baseline was reported to be reduced in newly diagnosed patients relative to healthy donors. Sources of repertoire differences remain undefined, possibly disease activity or prior therapy.

The source material was peripheral blood mononuclear cells (PBMCs), sampled at baseline. J is TRBJ2-6 and V is TRBV29-1, with D unclear. This receptor was identified in a human donor with classical Hodgkin lymphoma. The CDR3 DNA follows: TGCAGCGTTAATGGCAGCCCCTCTGGGGCCAACGTCCTGACTTTC. Translating gives CSVNGSPSGANVLTF.